The entry that follows covers one T cell receptor beta chain sequence. Patients in Seattle were enrolled during active infection, then followed longitudinally. The CDR3 contains 15 residues. V was clipped by 5 bases and J by 4 bases; unmatched bases: 7. CDR1 and CDR2 from the germline V gene are SEHNR and FQNEAQ (reference sequence). Original handling: Amplification from reference gene primers served as the basis for estimated nucleated cell counts. Produced via immunoSEQ multiplex PCR; TCRdb's table is partial and in-frame only. V, J and clone size reflect that table, while D and trimming were determined from the DNA. The table shows under 200,000 clones, with more than 75% occurring only once. This specimen comes from a study of blood T cell repertoires in COVID-19. At the level of the study: COVID-19 samples collected from the United States, Italy and Spain covered acute and convalescent phases. The analysed material was cDNA or gDNA that came from T cells, B-cell-depleted T cells, or PBMCs.

The chain is built from TRBV7-9 and TRBJ1-1, with 10 bases that match TRBD1. The sample comprised peripheral blood. The sequence derives from a woman aged 50 to 65 with COVID-19, enrolled during active disease. CDR3 sequence: CASSPGQGTGTEAFF. The CDR3 coding sequence is TGTGCCAGCAGCCCGGGACAGGGGACGGGCACTGAAGCTTTCTTT.